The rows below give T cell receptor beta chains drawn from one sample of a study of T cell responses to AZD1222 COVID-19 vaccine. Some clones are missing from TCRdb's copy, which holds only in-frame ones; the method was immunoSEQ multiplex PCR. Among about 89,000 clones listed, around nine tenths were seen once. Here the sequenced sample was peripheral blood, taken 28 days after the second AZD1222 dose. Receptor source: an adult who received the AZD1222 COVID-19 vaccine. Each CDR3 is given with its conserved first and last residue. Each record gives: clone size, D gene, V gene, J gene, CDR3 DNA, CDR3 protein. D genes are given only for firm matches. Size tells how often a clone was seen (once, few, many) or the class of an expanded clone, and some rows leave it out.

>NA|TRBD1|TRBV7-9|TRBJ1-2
TGTGCCAGCAGCCTCGGACAGGGGGTGCTGGATGGCTACACCTTC
CASSLGQGVLDGYTF
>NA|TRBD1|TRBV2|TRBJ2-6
TGTGCCAGCAGGGGCCTCGGGACAGGTTCTGGGGCCAACGTCCTGACTTTC
CASRGLGTGSGANVLTF
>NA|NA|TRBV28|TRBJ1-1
TGTGCCAGCGACGCGGGGGGTAGGGAAGCTTTCTTT
CASDAGGREAFF
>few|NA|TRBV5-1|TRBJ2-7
TGCGCCAGCAGCTTGCCTTCTTACGAGCAGTACTTC
CASSLPSYEQYF
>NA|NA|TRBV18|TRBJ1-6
TGTGCCAGCTCACCAAACCCAAATTCACCCCTCCACTTT
CASSPNPNSPLHF
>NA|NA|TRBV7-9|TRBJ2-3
TGTGCCGCGTCTGGGGGCGAGTTCACAGATACGCAGTATTTT
CAASGGEFTDTQYF
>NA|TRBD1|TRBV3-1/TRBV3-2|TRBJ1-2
TGTGCCAGCAGCCCATTGGCAGGGGGATATGGCTACACCTTC
CASSPLAGGYGYTF
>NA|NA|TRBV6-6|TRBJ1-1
TGTGCCAGCAGATTCCCTGGGGCAGGAATGAACACTGAAGCTTTCTTT
CASRFPGAGMNTEAFF
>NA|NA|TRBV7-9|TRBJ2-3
TGTGCCAGCAGCTTGGGACGAGCGAGCACAGATACGCAGTATTTT
CASSLGRASTDTQYF
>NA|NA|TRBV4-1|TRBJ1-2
TGCGCCAGCAGCCCAAAAGGTGCCTCCTCGGGCGGCTACACCTTC
CASSPKGASSGGYTF
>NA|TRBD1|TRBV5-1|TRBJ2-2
TGCGCCAGCAGCCCAACAGGGGTCTCCACCGGGGAGCTGTTTTTT
CASSPTGVSTGELFF
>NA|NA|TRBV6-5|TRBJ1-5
TGTGCCAGCACGATTGGCGCCGGTAGCAATCAGCCCCAGCATTTT
CASTIGAGSNQPQHF
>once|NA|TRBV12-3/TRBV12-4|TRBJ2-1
TGTGCCAGCAGCCCCACCCTGGGGGGCGAGTTCTTC
CASSPTLGGEFF
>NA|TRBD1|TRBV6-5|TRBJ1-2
TGTGCCAGCACCCGGGACAGGCATGGCTACACCTTC
CASTRDRHGYTF
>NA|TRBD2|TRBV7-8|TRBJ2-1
TGTGCCAGCAGCTTAGTCGGCGGGACTAGTTATGGTGTTGAGCAGTTCTTC
CASSLVGGTSYGVEQFF
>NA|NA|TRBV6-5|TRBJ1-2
TGTGCCAGCAGTTTTTCCCAGAACCATGGCTACACCTTC
CASSFSQNHGYTF
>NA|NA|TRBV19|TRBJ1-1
TGTGCCAGTAGTATAACTAGGAAAACTGAAGCTTTCTTT
CASSITRKTEAFF
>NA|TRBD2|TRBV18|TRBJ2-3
TGTGCCAGCTCCCCCGTGGGGGGGACCACAGATACGCAGTATTTT
CASSPVGGTTDTQYF
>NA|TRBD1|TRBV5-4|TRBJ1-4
TGTGCCAGCAGCCGGGACAGACTTAATGAAAAACTGTTTTTT
CASSRDRLNEKLFF
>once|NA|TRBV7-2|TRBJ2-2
TGTGCCAGCAGCTTAGTGGGGAGGAACACCGGGGAGCTGTTTTTT
CASSLVGRNTGELFF
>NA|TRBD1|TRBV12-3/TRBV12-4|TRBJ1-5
TGTGCCAGCAGGCGGACAGGTGGCCAGCCCCAGCATTTT
CASRRTGGQPQHF
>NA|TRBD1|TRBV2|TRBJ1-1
TGTGCCAGTCATTGGACAGGAACAACTGAAGCTTTCTTT
CASHWTGTTEAFF
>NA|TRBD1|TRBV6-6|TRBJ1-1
TGTGCCAGCAGAGACAGGGGAGGTAACACTGAAGCTTTCTTT
CASRDRGGNTEAFF
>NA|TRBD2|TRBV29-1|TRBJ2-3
TGCAGCGTTTCAGCGGGAGTGAGGACAGATACGCAGTATTTT
CSVSAGVRTDTQYF
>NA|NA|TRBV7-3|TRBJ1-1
TGTGCCAGCAGCTCCCGGGTAGGTGAAGCTTTCTTT
CASSSRVGEAFF
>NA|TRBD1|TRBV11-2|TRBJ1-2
TGTGCCAGCAGATTCACAGGGGAGGCGGGCTACACCTTC
CASRFTGEAGYTF
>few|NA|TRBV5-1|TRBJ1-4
TGCGCCAGCAGCTTGGCCTACGGGGAAAAACTGTTTTTT
CASSLAYGEKLFF
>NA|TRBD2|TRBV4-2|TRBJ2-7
TGTGCCAGCAGCCAAGCAGGGTCCCTAGCGGGAGGGATTTACGAGCAGTACTTC
CASSQAGSLAGGIYEQYF
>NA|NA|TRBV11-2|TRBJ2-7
TGTGCCAGCAGCTGGGGTACCTACGAGCAGTACTTC
CASSWGTYEQYF
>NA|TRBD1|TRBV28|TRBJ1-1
TGTGCCAGCAATTCTCCAGGGGGCGCGACTGAAGCTTTCTTT
CASNSPGGATEAFF
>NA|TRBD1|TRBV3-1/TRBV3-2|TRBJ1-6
TGTGCCAGCAGCCAAGACCCCCAAGGGGGCACACCCCTCCACTTT
CASSQDPQGGTPLHF
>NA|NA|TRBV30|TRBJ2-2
TGTGCCTGGAGGAAAGGGAAAGGGACCGGGGAGCTGTTTTTT
CAWRKGKGTGELFF
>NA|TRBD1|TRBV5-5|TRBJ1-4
TGTGCCAGCAACAGGGGAGCAACTAATGAAAAACTGTTTTTT
CASNRGATNEKLFF
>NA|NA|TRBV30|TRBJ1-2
TGTGCCTGGAGCTCCATCAATCCTGGCTACACCTTC
CAWSSINPGYTF
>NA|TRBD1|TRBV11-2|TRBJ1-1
TGTGCCAGCAGCTTCCTGACAGGGGGGAAATCTGAAGCTTTCTTT
CASSFLTGGKSEAFF
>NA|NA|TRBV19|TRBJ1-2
TGTGCCAGTAACCCGGGTTTAGGGGCCTATGGCTACACCTTC
CASNPGLGAYGYTF
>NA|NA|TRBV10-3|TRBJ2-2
TGTGCCACGCGGGACTCCTTAATGATGGGCGGGGAGCTGTTTTTT
CATRDSLMMGGELFF
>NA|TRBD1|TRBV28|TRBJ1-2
TGTGCCAGCAGGCAGACAGGGTTCGTCTATGGCTACACCTTC
CASRQTGFVYGYTF
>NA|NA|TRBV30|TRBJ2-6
TGTGCCTGGAGTGTAACCCCCAAAGGGTGGGGATACCGTTCTGGGGCCAACGTCCTGACTTTC
CAWSVTPKGWGYRSGANVLTF
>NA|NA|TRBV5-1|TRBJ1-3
TGCGCCAGCAGCTTGGAGACCCCCTCTGGAAACACCATATATTTT
CASSLETPSGNTIYF
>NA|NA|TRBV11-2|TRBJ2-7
TGTGCCAGCAGCTTGGGGCAGGGGTGGTACGAGCAGTACTTC
CASSLGQGWYEQYF
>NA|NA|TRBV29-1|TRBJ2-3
TGCAGCGAAAGGGGGGGATCCACAGATACGCAGTATTTT
CSERGGSTDTQYF
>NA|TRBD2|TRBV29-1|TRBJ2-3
TGCAGCGCGGGGGGCGGGGGGACAGATACGCAGTATTTT
CSAGGGGTDTQYF
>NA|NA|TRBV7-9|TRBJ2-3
TGTGCCAGCAGCTTAACTGACCCGGGGCAGTTCGCGCAGTATTTT
CASSLTDPGQFAQYF
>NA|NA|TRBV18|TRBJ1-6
TGTGCCAGCTCCCCGCAAGGTCCTAATAATTCACCCCTCCACTTT
CASSPQGPNNSPLHF